This T cell receptor beta chain appears in the sequencing data of a study of tumor and adjacent non-tumor tissue in lung cancer. The wider study: Each sample yielded approximately 4 million productive TCRbeta reads on average.

Notes on the study in general: Shorter survival was associated with higher TCR diversity in tumors. TCR diversity was significantly greater in tumor than normal lung tissue.

RNA was extracted from bulk tissue without any cell sorting. More than 3 cm separated this lung sample from the edge of the tumor. Three rounds of nested PCR, following a modified ARM-PCR protocol, produced the TCRbeta library. MiXCR was run by TCRdb on the multiplex PCR reads, yielding one entry per CDR3 protein. Here the sample spans approximately 100,000 distinct CDR3 sequences, 55% to 65% being singletons. This CDR3 is built from 14 residues. CDR1 and CDR2 (germline): SGHDT, YYEEEE. Germline trimming cut 4 bases from V and 2 bases from J; bases unmatched to any gene: 6. This clonotype was seen many times. What it recognizes is unknown.

The TCR sequence derives from a man aged 30 to 45 with non-small cell lung cancer. Sequenced input: distant non-tumor lung tissue. The chain carries TRBV5-6 and TRBJ2-7; 7 bases map to TRBD1. CDR3 region: CASSARDSTYEQYF. The CDR3 nucleotides read TGTGCCAGCAGCGCCCGGGACAGTACCTACGAGCAGTACTTC.